The clone carrying this TCR beta chain has only a few counts. Its antigen is as yet unknown. The authors built TCR beta libraries using iRepertoire HTBI primers and Arm-PCR of CDR3 regions. Source study methods: Overall, samples carried around 68 TRBV and 14 TRBJ segments. Each CDR3 protein gets one entry after TCRdb re-called the multiplex PCR reads with MiXCR. These V and J calls rely on TCRdb rather than the paper's analysis. The sample includes a few hundred thousand distinct CDR3 sequences, about 25% of them seen just once. Germline V lookup: CDR1 DFQATT, CDR2 SNEGSKA (reference sequence). The CDR3 is 16 residues long. V lost 4 bases and J lost 4; bases outside the gene matches: 9. This entry is derived from a study of regulatory T cells in long-lasting Graves disease. Study results and caveats: It was in persistent disease that TRBV28, TRBJ1-2 and TRBJ2-5 were favored. Peripheral blood, not thyroid tissue, was the sole material studied.

Time point indicated: persistent/refractory GD, antithyroid drugs over 5 years with positive TRAb. There was RNA extracted from PBMCs, and the TCR library was made from it. All patients originated from an endocrinology department located in Xi'an, China. This clonotype originated in a female donor with Graves disease. Sequences were derived from peripheral blood mononuclear cells (PBMCs), sampled when the disease was refractory, from a patient treated with antithyroid drugs. J is TRBJ2-3 and V is TRBV20-1; 12 nucleotides line up with TRBD2. CDR3 in DNA: TGCAGTGCTAACCCGACTAGCGGGAGTTATGCAGATACGCAGTATTTT. As protein: CSANPTSGSYADTQYF.